The 3 T cell receptor beta chains presented below share a single source sample, sequenced in a study of T cell changes during pregnancy in multiple sclerosis (dated by TCRdb to about 2019). Libraries were made using the immunoSEQ multiplex PCR assay. This immuneACCESS table, as held by TCRdb, lists in-frame sequences with V and J called but not all clones. Of the missing ones, under half trace to an unresolved V gene in checked studies; the others have no known cause. This sample gives around 59,000 clones in total; 90% to 95% of them show up just once. The leading ten clones occupy 0.76% of the sample. Sequenced material: CD4+ T cells from peripheral blood mononuclear cells, taken in the first trimester of pregnancy. The receptors were gathered from a female donor with multiple sclerosis, enrolled in a pregnancy study.

The chain links TRBV5-1 to TRBJ2-1, with a possible D match to TRBD1 (7 bases). Trimming pared 5 bases from V and 4 bases from J, leaving 28 bases between. The germline CDR1 and CDR2 sequences are SGHRS and YFSETQ. This CDR3 spans 19 amino acids. The CDR3 nucleotides are TGCGCCAGCAGTACGCGGGACAGTAAGGAAGGAAATCGTTACAATGAGCAGTTCTTC. Translation gives CASSTRDSKEGNRYNEQFF.

This chain joins TRBV7-8 and TRBJ1-1; the D gene is possibly TRBD1 (5 bases). Germline-derived CDR1 and CDR2 are SGHVS and FQNEAQ. The V and J ends lost 5 bases and 2 bases respectively, with 15 bases between them. The length of the CDR3 is 15 residues. CDR3 nucleotides: TGTGCCAGCAGCCCCGTGGGGGGAGCCAACACTGAAGCTTTCTTT. This codes for CASSPVGGANTEAFF. Complete variable domain (other parts from reference TRBV7-8 and TRBJ1-1): GAGVSQSPRYKVAKRGQDVALRCDPISGHVSLFWYQQALGQGPEFLTYFQNEAQLDKSGLPSDRFFAERPEGSVSTLKIQRTQQEDSAVYLCASSPVGGANTEAFFGQGTRLTVV.

The chain combines TRBV5-1 with TRBJ2-7, with 11 bases matching TRBD2. Unmatched junction bases numbered 11, after V lost 4 bases and J lost 5 bases. In germline, CDR1 is SGHRS, CDR2 YFSETQ. The CDR3 has 16 amino acids. CDR3 bases: TGCGCCAGCAGCCCGGGACTAGCGGTCCTCCCCGACGAGCAGTACTTC. Translation gives CASSPGLAVLPDEQYF.